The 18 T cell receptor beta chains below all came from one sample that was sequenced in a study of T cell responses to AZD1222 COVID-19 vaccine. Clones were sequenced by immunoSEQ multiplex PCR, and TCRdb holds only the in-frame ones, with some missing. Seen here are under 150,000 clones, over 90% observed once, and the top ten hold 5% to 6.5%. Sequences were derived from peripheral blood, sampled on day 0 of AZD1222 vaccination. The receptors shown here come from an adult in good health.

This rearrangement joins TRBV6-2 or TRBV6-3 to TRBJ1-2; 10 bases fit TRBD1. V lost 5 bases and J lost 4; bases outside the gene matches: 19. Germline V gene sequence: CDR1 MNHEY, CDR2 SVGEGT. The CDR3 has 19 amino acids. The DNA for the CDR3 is TGTGCCAGCAGTAATGCCCCGGGACAGGGGATATTGCGTGGCTATGGCTACACCTTC. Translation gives CASSNAPGQGILRGYGYTF.

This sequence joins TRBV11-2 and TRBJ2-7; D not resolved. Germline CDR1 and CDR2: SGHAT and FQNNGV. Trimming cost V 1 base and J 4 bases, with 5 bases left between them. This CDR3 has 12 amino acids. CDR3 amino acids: CASSLATYEQYF. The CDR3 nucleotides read TGTGCCAGCAGCTTAGCGACTTACGAGCAGTACTTC.

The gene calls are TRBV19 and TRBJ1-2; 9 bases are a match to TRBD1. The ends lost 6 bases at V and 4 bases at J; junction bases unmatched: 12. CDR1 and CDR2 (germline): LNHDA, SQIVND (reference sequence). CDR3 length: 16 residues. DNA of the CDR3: TGTGCCAGTAGAGGGGACAGGGTAAGCTCTACCTATGGCTACACCTTC. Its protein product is CASRGDRVSSTYGYTF.

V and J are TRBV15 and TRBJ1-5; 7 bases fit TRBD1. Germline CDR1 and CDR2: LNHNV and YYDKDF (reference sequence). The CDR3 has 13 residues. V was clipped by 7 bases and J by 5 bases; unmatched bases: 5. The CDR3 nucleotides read TGTGCCACCAACCGGGACAGAGATCAGCCCCAGCATTTT. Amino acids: CATNRDRDQPQHF.

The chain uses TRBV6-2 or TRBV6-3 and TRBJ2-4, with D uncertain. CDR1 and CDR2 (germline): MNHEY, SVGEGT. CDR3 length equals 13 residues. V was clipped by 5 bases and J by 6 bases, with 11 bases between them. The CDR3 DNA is TGTGCCAGCAGTCTCTCGATTGGAAACATTCAGTACTTC. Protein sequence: CASSLSIGNIQYF.

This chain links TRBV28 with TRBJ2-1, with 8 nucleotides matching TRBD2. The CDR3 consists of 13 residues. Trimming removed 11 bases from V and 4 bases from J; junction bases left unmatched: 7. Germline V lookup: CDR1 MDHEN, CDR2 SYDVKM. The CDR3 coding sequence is TGTGCCGGGTCCAGCGGGGGATACAATGAGCAGTTCTTC. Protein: CAGSSGGYNEQFF.

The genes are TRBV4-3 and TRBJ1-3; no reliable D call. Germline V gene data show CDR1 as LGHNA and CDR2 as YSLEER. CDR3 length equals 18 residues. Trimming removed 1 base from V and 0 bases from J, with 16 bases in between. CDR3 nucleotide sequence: TGCGCCAGCAGCCAAGTGGGATTAGTAGGAAGCTCTGGAAACACCATATATTTT. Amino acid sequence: CASSQVGLVGSSGNTIYF.

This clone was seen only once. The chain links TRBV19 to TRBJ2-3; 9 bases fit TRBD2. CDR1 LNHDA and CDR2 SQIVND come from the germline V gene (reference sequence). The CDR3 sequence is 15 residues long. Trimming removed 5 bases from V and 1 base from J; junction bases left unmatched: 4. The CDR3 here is CASSLAGVGTDTQYF. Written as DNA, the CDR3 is TGTGCCAGTAGTTTAGCGGGAGTCGGCACAGATACGCAGTATTTT.

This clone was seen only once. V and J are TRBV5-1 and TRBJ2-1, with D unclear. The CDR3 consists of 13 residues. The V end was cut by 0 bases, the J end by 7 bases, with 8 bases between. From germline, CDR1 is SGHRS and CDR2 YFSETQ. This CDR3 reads CASSLEGKNEQFF. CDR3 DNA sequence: TGCGCCAGCAGCTTGGAGGGAAAGAATGAGCAGTTCTTC. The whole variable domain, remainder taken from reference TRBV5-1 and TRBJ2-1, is KAGVTQTPRYLIKTRGQQVTLSCSPISGHRSVSWYQQTPGQGLQFLFEYFSETQRNKGNFPGRFSGRQFSNSRSEMNVSTLELGDSALYLCASSLEGKNEQFFGPGTRLTVL.

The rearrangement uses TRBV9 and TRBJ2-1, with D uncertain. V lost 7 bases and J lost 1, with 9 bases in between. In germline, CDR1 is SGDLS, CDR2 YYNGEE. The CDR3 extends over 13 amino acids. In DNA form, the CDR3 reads TGTGCCAGCTCCCCTTGGTCCTACAATGAGCAGTTCTTC. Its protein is CASSPWSYNEQFF.

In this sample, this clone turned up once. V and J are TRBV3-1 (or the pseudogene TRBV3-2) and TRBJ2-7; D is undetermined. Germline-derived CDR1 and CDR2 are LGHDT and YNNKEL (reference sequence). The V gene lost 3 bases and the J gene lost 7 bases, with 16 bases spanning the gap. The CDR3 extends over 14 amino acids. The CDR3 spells CASSHPGRTWEQYF. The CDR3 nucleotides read TGTGCCAGCAGCCATCCCGGACGGACCTGGGAGCAGTACTTC.

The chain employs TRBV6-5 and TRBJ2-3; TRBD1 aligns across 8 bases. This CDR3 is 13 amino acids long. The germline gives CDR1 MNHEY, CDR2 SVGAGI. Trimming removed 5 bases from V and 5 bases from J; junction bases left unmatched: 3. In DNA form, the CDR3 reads TGTGCCAGCAGTCCTACAGGGGGAGATACGCAGTATTTT. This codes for CASSPTGGDTQYF.

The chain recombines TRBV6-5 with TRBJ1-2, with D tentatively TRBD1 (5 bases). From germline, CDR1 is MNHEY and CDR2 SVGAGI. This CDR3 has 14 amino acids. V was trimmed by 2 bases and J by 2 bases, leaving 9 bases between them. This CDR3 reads CASSYRSGNYGYTF. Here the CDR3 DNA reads TGTGCCAGCAGTTACAGGTCAGGGAACTATGGCTACACCTTC.

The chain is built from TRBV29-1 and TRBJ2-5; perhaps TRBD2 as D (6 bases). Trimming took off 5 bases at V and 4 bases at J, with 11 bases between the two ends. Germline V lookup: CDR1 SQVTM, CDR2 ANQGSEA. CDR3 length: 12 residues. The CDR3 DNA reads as TGCAGCGTTACGACTAGACGAGAGACCCAGTACTTC. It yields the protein CSVTTRRETQYF.

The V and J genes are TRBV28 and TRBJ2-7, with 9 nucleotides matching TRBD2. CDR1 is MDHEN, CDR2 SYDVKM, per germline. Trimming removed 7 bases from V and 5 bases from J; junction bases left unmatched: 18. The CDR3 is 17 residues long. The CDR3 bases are TGTGCCAGCACCAAAACACTAGCGGGTAATCCTCGGAACGAGCAGTACTTC. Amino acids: CASTKTLAGNPRNEQYF.

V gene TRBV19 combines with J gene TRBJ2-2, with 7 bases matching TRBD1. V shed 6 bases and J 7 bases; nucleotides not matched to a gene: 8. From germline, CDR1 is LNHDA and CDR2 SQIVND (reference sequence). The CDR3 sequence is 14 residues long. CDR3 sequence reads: CASRDRVFSGELFF. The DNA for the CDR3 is TGTGCCAGTAGAGACAGGGTTTTCAGCGGGGAGCTGTTTTTT.

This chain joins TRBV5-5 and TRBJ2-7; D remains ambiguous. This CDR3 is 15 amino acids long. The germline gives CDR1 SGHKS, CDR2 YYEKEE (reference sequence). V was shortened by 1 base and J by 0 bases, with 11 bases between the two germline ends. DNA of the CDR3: TGTGCCAGCAGCTTGTTTCGGCAAAGCTCCTACGAGCAGTACTTC. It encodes CASSLFRQSSYEQYF.

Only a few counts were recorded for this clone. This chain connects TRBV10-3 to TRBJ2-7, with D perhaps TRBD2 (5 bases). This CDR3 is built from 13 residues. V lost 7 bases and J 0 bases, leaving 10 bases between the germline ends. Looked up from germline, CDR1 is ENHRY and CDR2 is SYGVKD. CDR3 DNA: TGTGCCATCAAGGAGGATCCCTCCTACGAGCAGTACTTC. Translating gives CAIKEDPSYEQYF.